These T cell receptor beta chains were read from a single sample in a study of blood T cell repertoires in COVID-19. TCRdb's copy holds only in-frame clones and misses some; the assay was immunoSEQ multiplex PCR. The sample carries 350,000 to 450,000 clones, 85% to 90% recorded once. The sample taken for sequencing was PBMCs or T cells enriched from blood (not recorded which). These receptors came from a woman aged 25-40 years who had recovered from COVID-19. The CDR3 runs from the conserved cysteine through the conserved F or W. The D gene is left open where the match is weak. The size of a clone is reported for some rows only, either as once, few or many, or as a class for expanded clones.

clone size: .
J gene: TRBJ1-5
V gene: TRBV10-3
D gene: .
CDR3 protein: CAISPKGGLGGNQPQHF
CDR3 DNA: TGTGCCATCAGTCCGAAGGGGGGGCTCGGGGGCAATCAGCCCCAGCATTTT

clone size: .
J gene: TRBJ1-1
V gene: TRBV15
D gene: .
CDR3 protein: CATSRERQIEAFF
CDR3 DNA: TGTGCCACCAGCAGAGAACGACAGATCGAAGCTTTCTTT

clone size: .
J gene: TRBJ1-1
V gene: TRBV28
D gene: .
CDR3 protein: CASSFRGTEAFF
CDR3 DNA: TGTGCCAGCAGTTTCCGGGGGACTGAAGCTTTCTTT

clone size: .
J gene: TRBJ1-5
V gene: TRBV28
D gene: TRBD1
CDR3 protein: CASSFRQGRNQPQHF
CDR3 DNA: TGTGCCAGCAGTTTCAGACAGGGACGCAATCAGCCCCAGCATTTT

clone size: .
J gene: TRBJ2-7
V gene: TRBV6-5
D gene: .
CDR3 protein: CASSYLDSPYEQYF
CDR3 DNA: TGTGCCAGCAGTTATCTTGACAGCCCCTACGAGCAGTACTTC

clone size: .
J gene: TRBJ2-2
V gene: TRBV18
D gene: .
CDR3 protein: CASSPLAASDTGELFF
CDR3 DNA: TGTGCCAGCTCACCATTGGCAGCTAGCGACACCGGGGAGCTGTTTTTT

clone size: few
J gene: TRBJ1-2
V gene: TRBV29-1
D gene: TRBD1
CDR3 protein: CSVEDLRTGFYGYTF
CDR3 DNA: TGCAGCGTTGAAGATCTCCGGACAGGGTTTTATGGCTACACCTTC

clone size: few
J gene: TRBJ1-2
V gene: TRBV5-3
D gene: TRBD1
CDR3 protein: CARSFSGQGGNYGYTF
CDR3 DNA: TGTGCCAGAAGCTTTTCCGGACAGGGCGGTAACTATGGCTACACCTTC

clone size: .
J gene: TRBJ1-1
V gene: TRBV6-5
D gene: .
CDR3 protein: CASSLDRLTEAFF
CDR3 DNA: TGTGCCAGCAGTCTAGACAGGTTGACTGAAGCTTTCTTT

clone size: .
J gene: TRBJ2-1
V gene: TRBV14
D gene: .
CDR3 protein: CASSQESSQGEQFF
CDR3 DNA: TGTGCCAGCAGCCAAGAGAGTAGTCAGGGGGAGCAGTTCTTC

clone size: .
J gene: TRBJ2-1
V gene: TRBV2
D gene: TRBD2
CDR3 protein: CASRIAGGNEQFF
CDR3 DNA: TGTGCCAGCAGGATAGCGGGGGGTAATGAGCAGTTCTTC

clone size: .
J gene: TRBJ1-1
V gene: TRBV6-2/TRBV6-3
D gene: TRBD1
CDR3 protein: CASSPTGEGTEAFF
CDR3 DNA: TGTGCCAGCAGTCCGACAGGGGAGGGCACTGAAGCTTTCTTT

clone size: .
J gene: TRBJ1-1
V gene: TRBV27
D gene: .
CDR3 protein: CASSLSSLRGSTEAFF
CDR3 DNA: TGTGCCAGCAGTTTATCCTCCCTTCGGGGGAGCACTGAAGCTTTCTTT

clone size: .
J gene: TRBJ2-3
V gene: TRBV3-1/TRBV3-2
D gene: TRBD2
CDR3 protein: CASSQGRLEFSGLAGDTDTQYF
CDR3 DNA: TGTGCCAGCAGCCAAGGACGGCTGGAGTTCTCGGGACTAGCGGGAGATACAGATACGCAGTATTTT

clone size: once
J gene: TRBJ2-7
V gene: TRBV6-5
D gene: TRBD1
CDR3 protein: CASSQGVGLWQYF
CDR3 DNA: TGTGCCAGCAGCCAGGGGGTTGGGTTATGGCAGTACTTC